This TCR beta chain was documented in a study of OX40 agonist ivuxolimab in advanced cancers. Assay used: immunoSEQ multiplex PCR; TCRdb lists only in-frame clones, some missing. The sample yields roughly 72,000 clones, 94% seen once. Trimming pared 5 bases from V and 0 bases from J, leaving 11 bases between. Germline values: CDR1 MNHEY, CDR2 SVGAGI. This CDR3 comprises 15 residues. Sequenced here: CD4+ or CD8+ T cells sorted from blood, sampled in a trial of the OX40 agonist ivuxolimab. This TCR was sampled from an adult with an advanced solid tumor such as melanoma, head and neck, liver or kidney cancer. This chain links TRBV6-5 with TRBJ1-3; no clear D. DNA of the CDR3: TGTGCCAGCAGTCGTGGACGCTTCTCTGGAAACACCATATATTTT. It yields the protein CASSRGRFSGNTIYF.